This T cell receptor beta chain was profiled in a study of blood T cell repertoires in COVID-19. Here immunoSEQ multiplex PCR was the method, and the copy in TCRdb shows in-frame clones only, minus some. Seen here are about 130,000 clones, 84% observed once, and the top ten hold 9% to 15%. CDR1 SGDLS and CDR2 YYNGEE come from the germline V gene. The V end lost 4 bases, the J end lost 0 bases, and 11 bases lay between the germline ends. This CDR3 has 15 amino acids. Input material: peripheral blood. This TCR derives from a woman in her sixties with acute or convalescent COVID-19. The chain couples TRBV9 to TRBJ1-3; D is unclear. Here the CDR3 reads CASSPRTYSGNTIYF. In nucleotides, the CDR3 is TGTGCCAGCAGCCCCCGTACTTACTCTGGAAACACCATATATTTT.